This T cell receptor beta chain was documented in a study of T cell responses to AZD1222 COVID-19 vaccine. Study conclusions and caveats: It should be noted that donors were predominantly white British and more often female, and clonal diversity was possibly underestimated. Unmutated variant regions reportedly attract nearly half of all spike-specific TCRs.

Of note for this clone: Its matching antigen is unknown.

Trimming removed 2 bases at V and 6 bases at J, with 10 bases between. This CDR3 has 13 amino acids. Germline lookup yields CDR1 MNHEY and CDR2 SVGAGI. The assay was immunoSEQ multiplex PCR, and TCRdb's table has in-frame clones only and misses some. Among about 130,000 clones listed, 80% to 90% were seen once. Here the sequenced sample was peripheral blood, taken on day 0 of AZD1222 vaccination. This chain joins TRBV6-5 and TRBJ1-2; D is unclear. This TCR was recovered from an adult in good health. The DNA for the CDR3 is TGTGCCAGCAGTTACGTTGGGAATGATGGCTACACCTTC. The encoded protein is CASSYVGNDGYTF.